This T cell receptor (beta chain) originates from a study of CD8 T cells in ankylosing spondylitis. General observations from the study: It was reported that disease-linked clones were significantly enriched in matched ankylosing spondylitis synovial fluid. What seemed typical of ankylosing spondylitis blood was a TCR beta motif built from roughly 8 highly homologous variants.

This clonotype was found a few times. Its antigen is unknown. Trimming left V 4 bases short and J 2 bases short, with 9 bases between. There are 14 residues in the CDR3. Germline-derived CDR1 and CDR2 are SEHNR and FQNEAQ (reference sequence). For TCR beta, libraries came from quantitative 5'-RACE with molecular barcodes. One entry per CDR3 protein results from TCRdb running MiXCR on the 5' RACE reads. The data show about 24,000 distinct CDR3 sequences, roughly 13% seen once. Sequenced: blood. This receptor was identified in a male donor with ankylosing spondylitis or in good health (not recorded which). The V call is TRBV7-9, the J call TRBJ2-1, with a possible D match to TRBD2 (6 bases). CDR3 in amino acids: CASSSEGPYNEQFF. CDR3 DNA: TGTGCCAGCAGCTCGGAGGGCCCCTACAATGAGCAGTTCTTC.